These T cell receptor beta chains were read from a single sample in a study of cytomegalovirus exposure and HLA in healthy donors. Sequencing used immunoSEQ multiplex PCR; TCRdb keeps in-frame clones, though not all of them. Of approximately 89,000 clones in the sample, approximately 80% were seen once. Sequenced material: PBMCs. All receptors derive from a human donor in good health. Each CDR3 is given without its conserved first and last residue. Fields, in order: V gene, CDR3 protein.

v_gene: TRBV19; CDR3aa: ASSIESDLASTQY
v_gene: TRBV4-1; CDR3aa: ASSQDPTSGRTVLYNEQF
v_gene: TRBV27; CDR3aa: ASSLTGWTEAF
v_gene: TRBV4-2; CDR3aa: ASSQPTGWDTGELF
v_gene: TRBV4-3; CDR3aa: ASRPSLGKNSPLH
v_gene: TRBV28; CDR3aa: ASSPQAGVADTQY
v_gene: TRBV6-5; CDR3aa: ASFETVNEQF
v_gene: TRBV5-8; CDR3aa: ASSLAGHLSTEAF
v_gene: TRBV30; CDR3aa: AWSPIQGWSGNTIY
v_gene: TRBV18; CDR3aa: ASFPRTGARETQY
v_gene: TRBV9; CDR3aa: ASSVTAGGTNNEQF
v_gene: TRBV15; CDR3aa: ATSGQGRHQPQH
v_gene: TRBV2; CDR3aa: ASTQGNQPQH
v_gene: TRBV30; CDR3aa: AWNPGYGYT
v_gene: TRBV29-1; CDR3aa: SVGQGAGNTIY
v_gene: TRBV2; CDR3aa: ASSTRQGAFPTNEKLF
v_gene: TRBV19; CDR3aa: ASSTQETYEQY
v_gene: TRBV6-5; CDR3aa: ASGREGPPDTQY
v_gene: TRBV7-7; CDR3aa: ASSPRGFGTGELF
v_gene: TRBV7-6; CDR3aa: ASSRDRSSYEQY
v_gene: TRBV30; CDR3aa: AWSSLIGQGAQY
v_gene: TRBV5-1; CDR3aa: ASSLGSSGYTDTQY
v_gene: TRBV27; CDR3aa: ASSGQAHEQY
v_gene: TRBV27; CDR3aa: ASSSDRQGSGNTIY
v_gene: TRBV6-5; CDR3aa: ASSYSAGGGRDEQY
v_gene: TRBV9; CDR3aa: ASSGTGQGFIGTDTQY
v_gene: TRBV7-9; CDR3aa: ASSPEGGGNQPQH
v_gene: TRBV7-3; CDR3aa: ASSARTGADTQY
v_gene: TRBV18; CDR3aa: ASSRRLAGGETQY
v_gene: TRBV9; CDR3aa: ASSPSGVPNSPQH
v_gene: TRBV21-1; CDR3aa: ASSKERAGGTTNYGYT
v_gene: TRBV4-3; CDR3aa: ASSQGRGNQPQH
v_gene: TRBV27; CDR3aa: ASRGQGLNEQY
v_gene: TRBV7-8; CDR3aa: ASSLSGVGNQPQH
v_gene: TRBV7-9; CDR3aa: ASETVMNTEAF